This T cell receptor (beta chain) was obtained from a study of blood T cell repertoires in COVID-19. Across the study: The United States, Italy and Spain were the sources of the acute and convalescent COVID-19 samples. T cells, B-cell-depleted T cells, or PBMCs supplied cDNA or gDNA.

The CDR3 runs to 15 residues. Between the trimmed V and J ends, which lost 1 base and 5 bases, there was a span of 12 bases. In germline, CDR1 is LGHNA, CDR2 YSLEER. As processed by the authors: Reference gene primer amplification in the assay estimated nucleated cell counts. Assay: immunoSEQ multiplex PCR; the TCRdb copy retains only in-frame clones and omits some. V and J calls and clone size follow that table, whereas D and trimming were derived from the DNA. This sample has a few hundred thousand clones, with approximately 90% found just once. The chain carries TRBV4-3 and TRBJ1-3; D is undetermined. The sample taken for sequencing was peripheral blood. The TCR comes from a woman aged 60-70 years with acute or convalescent COVID-19. CDR3 nucleotides: TGCGCCAGCAGCCAAGCGAACAGCTACCGAAACACCATATATTTT. Protein product: CASSQANSYRNTIYF.